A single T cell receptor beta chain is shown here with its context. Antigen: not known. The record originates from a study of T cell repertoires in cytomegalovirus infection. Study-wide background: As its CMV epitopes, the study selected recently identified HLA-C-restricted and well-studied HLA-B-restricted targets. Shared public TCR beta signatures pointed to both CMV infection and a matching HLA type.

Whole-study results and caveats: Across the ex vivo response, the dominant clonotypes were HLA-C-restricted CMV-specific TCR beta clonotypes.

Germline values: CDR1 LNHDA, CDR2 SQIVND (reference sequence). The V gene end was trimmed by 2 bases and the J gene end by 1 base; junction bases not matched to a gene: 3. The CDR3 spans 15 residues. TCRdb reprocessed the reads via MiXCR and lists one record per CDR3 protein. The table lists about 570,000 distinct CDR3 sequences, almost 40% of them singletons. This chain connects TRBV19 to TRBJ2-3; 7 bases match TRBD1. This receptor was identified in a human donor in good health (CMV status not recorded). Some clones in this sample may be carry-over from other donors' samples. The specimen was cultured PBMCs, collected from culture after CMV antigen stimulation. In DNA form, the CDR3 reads TGTGCCAGTAGTATAAAAACAGGGGGCACAGATACGCAGTATTTT. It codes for CASSIKTGGTDTQYF.